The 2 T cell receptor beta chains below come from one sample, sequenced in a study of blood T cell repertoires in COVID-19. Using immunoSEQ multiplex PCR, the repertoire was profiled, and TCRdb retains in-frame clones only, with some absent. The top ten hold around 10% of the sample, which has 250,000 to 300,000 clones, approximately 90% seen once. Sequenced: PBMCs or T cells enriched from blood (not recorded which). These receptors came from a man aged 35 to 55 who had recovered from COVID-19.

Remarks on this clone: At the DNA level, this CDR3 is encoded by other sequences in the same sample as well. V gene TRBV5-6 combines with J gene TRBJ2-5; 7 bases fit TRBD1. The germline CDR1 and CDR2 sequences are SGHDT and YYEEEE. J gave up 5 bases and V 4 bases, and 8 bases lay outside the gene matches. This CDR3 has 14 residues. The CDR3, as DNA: TGTGCCAGCAGCCTACGACAGGGAAGGGAGACCCAGTACTTC. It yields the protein CASSLRQGRETQYF.

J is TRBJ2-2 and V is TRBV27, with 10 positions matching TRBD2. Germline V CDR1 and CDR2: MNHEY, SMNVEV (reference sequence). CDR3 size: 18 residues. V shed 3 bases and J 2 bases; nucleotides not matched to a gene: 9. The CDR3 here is CASSFRLAGVPNTGELFF. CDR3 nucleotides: TGTGCCAGCAGTTTTAGGCTAGCGGGAGTCCCCAACACCGGGGAGCTGTTTTTT.